This T cell receptor (beta chain) was observed in a study of cytomegalovirus exposure and HLA in healthy donors. Worth noting for this clone: Its antigen is not known.

Study-wide results and limits: Later on, an analysis found that several of the most significant clusters appeared to be linked to common viral pathogens, which included parvovirus B19.

V lost 2 bases, J lost 2 bases, and 3 bases stayed unmatched. Germline CDR1 MNHEY, CDR2 SMNVEV (reference sequence). The CDR3 sequence is 14 residues long. PCR employed 60 Vbeta and 13 Jbeta primers. Libraries were prepared by immunoSEQ multiplex PCR; TCRdb keeps only in-frame clonotypes and omits some of them. The data hold 270,000 or so clones, with roughly 85% observed a single time. The sample comprised PBMCs. The sequence came from a middle-aged man in good health and CMV-seropositive. The chain links TRBV27 to TRBJ2-7, with 7 positions matching TRBD2. As DNA, the CDR3 is TGTGCCAGCAGTTTAGGGAGGGATCCCTACGAGCAGTACTTC. It yields the protein CASSLGRDPYEQYF.